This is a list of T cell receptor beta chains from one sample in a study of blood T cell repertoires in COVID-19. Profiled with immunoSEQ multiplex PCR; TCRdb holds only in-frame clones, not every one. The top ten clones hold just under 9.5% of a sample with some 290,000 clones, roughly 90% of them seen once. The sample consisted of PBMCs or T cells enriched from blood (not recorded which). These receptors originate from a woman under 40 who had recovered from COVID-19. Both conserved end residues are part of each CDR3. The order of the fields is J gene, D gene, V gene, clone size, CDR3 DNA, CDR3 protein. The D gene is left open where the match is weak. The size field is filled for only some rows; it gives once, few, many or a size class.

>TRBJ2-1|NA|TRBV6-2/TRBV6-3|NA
TGTGCCAGCAGTTTCGGCGGGACCCCACCCAGTGAGCAGTTCTTC
CASSFGGTPPSEQFF
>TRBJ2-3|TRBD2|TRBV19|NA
TGTGCCAGTAGTATAGTTAGACTAGCGGGAACCGATACGCAGTATTTT
CASSIVRLAGTDTQYF
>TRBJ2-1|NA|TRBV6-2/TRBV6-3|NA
TGTGCCAGCAGCCCTACTAGTTACGGTGAGCAGTTCTTC
CASSPTSYGEQFF
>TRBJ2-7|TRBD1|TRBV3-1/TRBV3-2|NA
TGTGCCAGCAGCGACCGGGACAGGGGTTTAGAGCAGTACTTC
CASSDRDRGLEQYF
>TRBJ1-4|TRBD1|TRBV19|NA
TGTGCCAGTATCGGGACAGGGCGAACTAATGAAAAACTGTTTTTT
CASIGTGRTNEKLFF
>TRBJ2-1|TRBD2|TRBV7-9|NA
TGTGCCAGCAGCAAATCCGCGGGACTAGCGTCCCACAATGAGCAGTTCTTC
CASSKSAGLASHNEQFF
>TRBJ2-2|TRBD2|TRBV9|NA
TGTGCCAGCAGCCTAATAGCGGGAGCTGGCACCGGGGAGCTGTTTTTT
CASSLIAGAGTGELFF
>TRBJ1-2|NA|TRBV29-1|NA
TGCAGCGTTGGGGAGATTAACGGCTACACCTTC
CSVGEINGYTF
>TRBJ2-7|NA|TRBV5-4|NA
TGTGCCAGCAACGCTGGGGGGTTGAAGGGCTCCTACGAGCAGTACTTC
CASNAGGLKGSYEQYF
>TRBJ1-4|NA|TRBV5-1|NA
TGCGCCAGCAGCCCAGGCCGGGCAGCGGTTAATGAAAAACTGTTTTTT
CASSPGRAAVNEKLFF
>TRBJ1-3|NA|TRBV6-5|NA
TGTGCCAGCAGTTACAGTCTGGTCAGCTCTGGAAACACCATATATTTT
CASSYSLVSSGNTIYF
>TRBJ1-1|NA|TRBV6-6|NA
TGTGCCAGCAGTCCTCGGGTCACCACCCCGAGAGACACTGAAGCTTTCTTT
CASSPRVTTPRDTEAFF
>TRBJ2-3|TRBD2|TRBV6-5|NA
TGTGCCAGCACCGGGACTAGCGGGCCCACAGATACGCAGTATTTT
CASTGTSGPTDTQYF
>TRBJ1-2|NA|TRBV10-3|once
TGTGCCATCAGTTACAGGGTCAGCCCCTTCTTGTATGGCTACACCTTC
CAISYRVSPFLYGYTF
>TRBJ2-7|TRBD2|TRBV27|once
TGTGCCAGCAGGAAAACTAGCGCCCAGCAGTACTTC
CASRKTSAQQYF
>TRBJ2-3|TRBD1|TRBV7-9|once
TGTGCCAGCAGCTCGGGACAGACACTTCCCACAGATACGCAGTATTTT
CASSSGQTLPTDTQYF
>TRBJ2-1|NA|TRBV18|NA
TGTGCCAGCTCACTCTCCCCGACTCGGATCAATGAGCAGTTCTTC
CASSLSPTRINEQFF
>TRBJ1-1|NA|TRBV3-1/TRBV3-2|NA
TGTGCCAGCAGCCCCGGGTTGAACACTGAAGCTTTCTTT
CASSPGLNTEAFF
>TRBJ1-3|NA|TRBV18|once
TGTGCCAGCTCACCACTAGTGATGCAGGGAACTGGAAACACCATATATTTT
CASSPLVMQGTGNTIYF
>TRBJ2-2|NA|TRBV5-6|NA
TGTGCCAGCAGCTTGCCTTGGGTCGGGTCCGGGGAGCTGTTTTTT
CASSLPWVGSGELFF
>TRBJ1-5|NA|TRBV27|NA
TGTGCCAGCAGTACAGGTCCGAGCAATCAGCCCCAGCATTTT
CASSTGPSNQPQHF
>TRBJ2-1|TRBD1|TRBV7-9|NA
TGTGCCAGCAGCTTAGGACAGGGTAACAATGAGCAGTTCTTC
CASSLGQGNNEQFF
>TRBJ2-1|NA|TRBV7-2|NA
TGTGCCAGCAGCTCAACTACAGGGTACAATGAGCAGTTCTTC
CASSSTTGYNEQFF
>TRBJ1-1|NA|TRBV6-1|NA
TGTGCCAGCAGTGAAATCCCAGGGGACACTGAAGCTTTCTTT
CASSEIPGDTEAFF
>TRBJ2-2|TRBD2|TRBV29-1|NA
TGCAGCACAAAACTAGCGGGAGGTCCCCCGGGGTACACCGGGGAGCTGTTTTTT
CSTKLAGGPPGYTGELFF
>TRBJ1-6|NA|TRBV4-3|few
TGCGCCAGCAGCCAAGATTTTCAGGGGAGTGCCTCTAATTCACCCCTCCACTTT
CASSQDFQGSASNSPLHF
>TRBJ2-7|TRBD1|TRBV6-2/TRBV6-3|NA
TGTGCCAGCAGCCGCACCGGGACAGATAAGTACGAGCAGTACTTC
CASSRTGTDKYEQYF
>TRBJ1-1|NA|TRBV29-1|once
TGCAGCGCGTATTCAGTGCAGGGTTTGAGAGCTTTCTTT
CSAYSVQGLRAFF
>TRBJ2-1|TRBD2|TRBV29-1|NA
TGCAGCGGGAAGCTACTAGCGGGAGAAATCAACGAGCAGTTCTTC
CSGKLLAGEINEQFF
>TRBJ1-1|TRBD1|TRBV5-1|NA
TGCGCCAGCAGCTTGGGCGGACAGGGAGGAACTGAAGCTTTCTTT
CASSLGGQGGTEAFF
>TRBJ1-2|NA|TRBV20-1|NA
TGCAGTGCTAGTAGCGGGGAGTACTATGGCTACACCTTC
CSASSGEYYGYTF
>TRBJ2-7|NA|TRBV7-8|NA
TGTGCCAGCAGCTTTAGGGGATACAGGTCCAGCTCCTACGAGCAGTACTTC
CASSFRGYRSSSYEQYF
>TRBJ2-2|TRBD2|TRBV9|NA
TGTGCCAGCAGCGTAGAAGGTAGCGGGAGGGAAGACACCGGGGAGCTGTTTTTT
CASSVEGSGREDTGELFF
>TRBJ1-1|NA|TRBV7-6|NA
TGTGCCAGCAGCTACTACTCGGTGACTGAAGCTTTCTTT
CASSYYSVTEAFF
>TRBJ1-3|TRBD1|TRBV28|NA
TGTGCCAGCAGGGAACCGGGACAGGGCAGGGGAAACACCATATATTTT
CASREPGQGRGNTIYF